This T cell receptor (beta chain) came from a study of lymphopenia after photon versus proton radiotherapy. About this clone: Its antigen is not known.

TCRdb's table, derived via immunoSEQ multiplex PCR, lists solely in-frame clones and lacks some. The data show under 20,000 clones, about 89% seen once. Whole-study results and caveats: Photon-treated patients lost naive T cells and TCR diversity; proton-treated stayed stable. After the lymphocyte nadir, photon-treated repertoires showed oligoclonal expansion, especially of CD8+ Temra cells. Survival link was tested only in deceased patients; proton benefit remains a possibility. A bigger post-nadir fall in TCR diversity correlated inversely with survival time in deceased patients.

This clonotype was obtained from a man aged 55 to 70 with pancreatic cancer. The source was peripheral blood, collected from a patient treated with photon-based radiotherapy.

The CDR3 DNA sequence: TGTGCCAGCAGCTTAACGGCTAGAAGCACAGATACGCAGTATTTT. Its translation is CASSLTARSTDTQYF. J is TRBJ2-3 and V is TRBV7-3; D call uncertain. Germline CDR1 SGHTA, CDR2 FQGTGA. Trimming took off 0 bases at V and 0 bases at J, with 7 bases between the two ends. There are 15 residues in the CDR3.